The source of this T cell receptor beta chain is a study of beta chain features in type 1 diabetes. As every portion of the isolated RNA was reverse transcribed, the sequencing read expressed TCRB transcripts. Measured with immunoSEQ multiplex PCR; TCRdb has only the in-frame clones, and not every one. The profile covers under 300,000 clones, with approximately 20% appearing a single time and about 0.028% taken by the ten largest. One heparinised blood draw averaging about 110 mL was given by each donor. The authors sorted CD4+ naive, central memory, regulatory and stem cell-like memory cells via CD45RO/CCR7/CD25/CD127/CD95/CD27. About this clone itself: Its antigen remains unknown.

The germline CDR1 and CDR2 sequences are SGDLS and YYNGEE. V dropped 2 bases and J dropped 5 bases, with 8 bases sitting between them. There are 12 residues in the CDR3. Study outcomes and limitations: Moderately but significantly shorter TCRB CDR3s were found in Type 1 diabetes patients in all four CD4+ subsets. Reduced insertions and increased deletions marked VDJ junctions in type 1 diabetes patients.

This clonotype originated in a woman in her thirties or forties with type 1 diabetes. Material: naive CD4+ T cells from blood. This chain links TRBV9 with TRBJ2-7; weak D call: TRBD2 (5 bases). Here the CDR3 reads CASSVTGNEQYF. Written as DNA, the CDR3 is TGTGCCAGCAGCGTCACCGGGAACGAGCAGTACTTC.